The rows below give T cell receptor beta chains drawn from one sample of a study of OX40 agonist ivuxolimab in advanced cancers. Produced via immunoSEQ multiplex PCR; TCRdb's table is partial and in-frame only. The data hold 40,000 or so clones, with more than 75% observed a single time. Here the sequenced sample was CD4+ or CD8+ T cells sorted from blood, taken in a trial of the OX40 agonist ivuxolimab. These receptor sequences come from an adult with an advanced solid tumor such as melanoma, head and neck, liver or kidney cancer. CDR3s include the opening cysteine and the closing phenylalanine or tryptophan. A D gene is named only where the DNA matches it firmly. The size field is filled for only some rows; it gives once, few, many or a size class.

v_gene,d_gene,abundance,j_gene,CDR3nt,CDR3aa
TRBV5-1,TRBD1,.,TRBJ2-7,TGCGCCAGCAGCATCGGGACAGGGCCTTACGAGCAGTACTTC,CASSIGTGPYEQYF
TRBV28,TRBD1,.,TRBJ2-7,TGTGCCACCAACCGGGACAGATCCTACGAGCAGTACTTC,CATNRDRSYEQYF
TRBV11-2,.,.,TRBJ1-1,TGTGCCAGCAGCCCCCACAGGGCGTGGGCTGAAGCTTTCTTT,CASSPHRAWAEAFF
TRBV27,.,.,TRBJ1-1,TGTGCCAGCAGTCACTGGACGGAGAACACTGAAGCTTTCTTT,CASSHWTENTEAFF
TRBV13,.,.,TRBJ1-2,TGTGCCAGCAGCCTAGCTGGGGGGTTGCGTGGCTACACCTTC,CASSLAGGLRGYTF
TRBV4-3,.,once,TRBJ1-5,TGCGCCAGCAGCCAAGACCGGTTTAGCAATCAGCCCCAGCATTTT,CASSQDRFSNQPQHF
TRBV28,.,.,TRBJ1-4,TGTGCCAGCAGTCCATACTTCGATGAAAAACTGTTTTTT,CASSPYFDEKLFF
TRBV11-3,.,.,TRBJ2-7,TGTGCCAGCAGCACCCCAGGGGACTACGAGCAGTACTTC,CASSTPGDYEQYF
TRBV9,.,few,TRBJ1-2,TGTGCCAGCAGCGGACCTGGGAGCACGTACACCTTC,CASSGPGSTYTF
TRBV6-5,.,.,TRBJ1-1,TGTGCCAGCAGTTACAGTGGGGAGGAAGCTTTCTTT,CASSYSGEEAFF
TRBV19,.,.,TRBJ1-3,TGTGCCAGTAGTATGTTTCACAGGGATGGAAACACCATATATTTT,CASSMFHRDGNTIYF
TRBV27,TRBD1,.,TRBJ1-1,TGTGCCAGCAGTGAGACAGGGGTGAACACTGAAGCTTTCTTT,CASSETGVNTEAFF
TRBV5-4,.,.,TRBJ1-3,TGTGCCAGCAGCTTGGAGGGAGGGCCTGGAAACACCATATATTTT,CASSLEGGPGNTIYF
TRBV28,.,once,TRBJ2-2,TGTGCCATATTAGGGGGGCCAAGAACCGGGGAGCTGTTTTTT,CAILGGPRTGELFF
TRBV27,.,.,TRBJ2-7,TGTGCCAGCAGCCCTCGTGGCCTAGCGCCTTACGAGCAGTACTTC,CASSPRGLAPYEQYF
TRBV11-2,.,.,TRBJ2-7,TGTGCCAGCAGCTCAAGCTACGAGCAGTACTTC,CASSSSYEQYF
TRBV5-4,.,.,TRBJ1-1,TGTGCCAGCAGCTTGGACCTGGAGACAATCATGAACACTGAAGCTTTCTTT,CASSLDLETIMNTEAFF
TRBV6-1,.,.,TRBJ1-1,TGTGCCACGGAAGGGACTGAAGCTTTCTTT,CATEGTEAFF
TRBV9,.,.,TRBJ1-2,TGTGCCAGCCAGTACGGCTTAGGCTATGGCTACACCTTC,CASQYGLGYGYTF
TRBV4-3,.,.,TRBJ2-4,TGCGCCAGCAGCCCTAGTCTGGCAAACATTCAGTACTTC,CASSPSLANIQYF
TRBV19,TRBD2,medium-sized,TRBJ2-3,TGTGCCACCCGACGGGGAGGGGCCGCAGATACGCAGTATTTT,CATRRGGAADTQYF
TRBV6-5,.,.,TRBJ2-2,TGTGCCAGCGCCACCGTAAGGTCTGCCGGGGAGCTGTTTTTT,CASATVRSAGELFF
TRBV7-2,TRBD1,.,TRBJ1-2,TGTGCCAGCAGCTTAACAGGGGACGGCTACACCTTC,CASSLTGDGYTF
TRBV9,.,.,TRBJ1-1,TGTGCCAGCAGCTCCACTACGGGTAGGAACACTGAAGCTTTCTTT,CASSSTTGRNTEAFF
TRBV7-8,.,.,TRBJ1-1,TGTGCCAGCAGCCCCCGGGCAGGGGCTCGAGGCACTGAAGCTTTCTTT,CASSPRAGARGTEAFF
TRBV5-6,.,.,TRBJ1-5,TGTGCCAGGAGGGAGGGGAAGATGGATCAGCCCCAGCATTTT,CARREGKMDQPQHF
TRBV9,.,.,TRBJ1-2,TGTGCCAGCAGCGTAGACAGCGTTTTCAATGGCTACACCTTC,CASSVDSVFNGYTF
TRBV9,.,medium-sized,TRBJ2-1,TGTGCCAGCAGCCTCGAGGGCTCCTACAATGAGCAGTTCTTC,CASSLEGSYNEQFF
TRBV6-5,.,.,TRBJ2-3,TGTGCCAGCAGTCCCCTCGGGCCCACAGATACGCAGTATTTT,CASSPLGPTDTQYF